This paragraph reports one T cell receptor (beta chain). This entry belongs to a study of T cells in Graves' hyperthyroidism and ophthalmopathy. Researchers took RNA transcripts and amplified the TCR beta CDR3 regions from them. Primed by the HTBI set, a first-round RT-PCR was run on the TCR CDR3. TCRdb ran MiXCR on the multiplex PCR reads and lists one entry per CDR3 protein. The data contain some 620,000 distinct CDR3 sequences, 16% of them singletons. The germline V gene encodes CDR1 KGHSH and CDR2 LQKENI. V was shortened by 2 bases and J by 11 bases, with 15 bases between the two germline ends. The CDR3 loop spans 13 amino acids.

This rearrangement joins TRBV18 to TRBJ1-1; tentatively, D is TRBD1 (5 bases). The source of this sequence is a woman in her twenties or thirties with Graves' hyperthyroidism. Sequencing was carried out using blood. In DNA, the CDR3 is TGTGCCAGCTCACCAGAACCGCGAAGGGGCGCTTTCTTT. It encodes CASSPEPRRGAFF.